A selection of T cell receptor beta chains follows, all from one sample in a study of human T cells and chemical hapten exposure. TCRdb reanalysed the RACE reads using MiXCR and keeps one entry per CDR3 protein. The data contain just over 350,000 distinct CDR3 sequences, about 6% of them singletons. The starting material was whole blood, obtained in connection with sensitization to the hapten diphenylcyclopropenone (DPC). The receptors were gathered from a woman between 18 and 30 years old with alopecia areata. Some clones in this sample may be carry-over from other donors' samples. CDR3s include the opening cysteine and the closing phenylalanine or tryptophan. The order of the fields is J gene, D gene, V gene, clone size, CDR3 DNA, CDR3 protein. The D gene is left open where the match is weak. Clone size is stated in some rows and not others, as once, few, many or a class when expanded.

J gene: TRBJ2-3
D gene: TRBD2
V gene: TRBV28
clone size: NA
CDR3 DNA: TGTGCCAGCAGTCCACAAATCCCACTAGCGCATTTT
CDR3 protein: CASSPQIPLAHF

J gene: TRBJ1-2
D gene: NA
V gene: TRBV5-1
clone size: few
CDR3 DNA: TGCGCCAGCAGCTTGGTTTCGGGAGTGACAACCTATGGCTACACCTTC
CDR3 protein: CASSLVSGVTTYGYTF

J gene: TRBJ1-5
D gene: NA
V gene: TRBV7-9
clone size: many
CDR3 DNA: TGTGCCAGCAGCCGAGGATACAGGAATCAGCCCCAGCATTTT
CDR3 protein: CASSRGYRNQPQHF

J gene: TRBJ1-1
D gene: TRBD1
V gene: TRBV6-5
clone size: many
CDR3 DNA: TGTGCCAGCAGTTACGGGGGCGGGACAGGGTCCACTGAAGCTTTCTTT
CDR3 protein: CASSYGGGTGSTEAFF

J gene: TRBJ2-5
D gene: NA
V gene: TRBV7-3
clone size: few
CDR3 DNA: TGTGCCAGCAGCTTAGTCGGCAGAGGAATTCAAGAGACCCAGTACTTC
CDR3 protein: CASSLVGRGIQETQYF

J gene: TRBJ2-7
D gene: TRBD2
V gene: TRBV7-8
clone size: few
CDR3 DNA: TGTGCCAGCAGCATGGGAGGGGTGGCGTACTTC
CDR3 protein: CASSMGGVAYF

J gene: TRBJ2-3
D gene: NA
V gene: TRBV3-1
clone size: NA
CDR3 DNA: TGTGCCAGCAGGGTAGGTAGCACAGATACGCAGTATTTT
CDR3 protein: CASRVGSTDTQYF

J gene: TRBJ2-5
D gene: TRBD1
V gene: TRBV5-1
clone size: many
CDR3 DNA: TGCGCCAGCAGCGAAACAGGGGCCCAAGAGACCCAGTACTTC
CDR3 protein: CASSETGAQETQYF

J gene: TRBJ1-3
D gene: NA
V gene: TRBV7-2
clone size: few
CDR3 DNA: TGTGCCAGCAGCTTAGACCCCGCAGGGGCTGGAAACACCATATATTTT
CDR3 protein: CASSLDPAGAGNTIYF

J gene: TRBJ1-5
D gene: TRBD1
V gene: TRBV7-2
clone size: many
CDR3 DNA: TGTGCCAGCAGCTCACAGGGGAGTTACGAGCCCCAGCATTTT
CDR3 protein: CASSSQGSYEPQHF

J gene: TRBJ2-7
D gene: NA
V gene: TRBV29-1
clone size: many
CDR3 DNA: TGCAGCGTCCTTCGGTCGGGGGCCGCCATCCCCTACGAGCAGTACTTC
CDR3 protein: CSVLRSGAAIPYEQYF

J gene: TRBJ2-7
D gene: NA
V gene: TRBV18
clone size: few
CDR3 DNA: TGTGCCAGCTCCCCCGGGGAGAAGACTTACGAGCAGTACTTC
CDR3 protein: CASSPGEKTYEQYF

J gene: TRBJ2-1
D gene: NA
V gene: TRBV6-1
clone size: few
CDR3 DNA: TGTGCCAGCAGCAACAGGGGAGGCTCCTACAATGAGCAGTTCTTC
CDR3 protein: CASSNRGGSYNEQFF

J gene: TRBJ2-3
D gene: NA
V gene: TRBV13
clone size: few
CDR3 DNA: TGTGCCAGCAGCTTAGGCCGCCAGTTCGCCCAAACAGATACGCAGTATTTT
CDR3 protein: CASSLGRQFAQTDTQYF

J gene: TRBJ1-1
D gene: NA
V gene: TRBV20-1
clone size: NA
CDR3 DNA: TGCAGTGCTAGGGTTATGAACACTGAAGCTTTCTTT
CDR3 protein: CSARVMNTEAFF

J gene: TRBJ2-3
D gene: NA
V gene: TRBV27
clone size: few
CDR3 DNA: TGTGCCAGCAGTTCAACAGTAACTTCTGGCACAGATACGCAGTATTTT
CDR3 protein: CASSSTVTSGTDTQYF

J gene: TRBJ2-1
D gene: TRBD2
V gene: TRBV12-3/TRBV12-4
clone size: NA
CDR3 DNA: TGTGCCAGCAGCCCCGAACCAAAAGGCGGGCGGGAGATCGCCTCCTACAATGAGCAGTTCTTC
CDR3 protein: CASSPEPKGGREIASYNEQFF

J gene: TRBJ1-1
D gene: TRBD1
V gene: TRBV15
clone size: few
CDR3 DNA: TGTGCCACCAGCAGAAGACAGGGAGGGGCTGAAGCTTTCTTT
CDR3 protein: CATSRRQGGAEAFF

J gene: TRBJ1-2
D gene: NA
V gene: TRBV12-3/TRBV12-4
clone size: NA
CDR3 DNA: TGTGCCAGCAGTCCACGCCGGACAGTTTCGGGCTACACCTTC
CDR3 protein: CASSPRRTVSGYTF

J gene: TRBJ1-1
D gene: NA
V gene: TRBV6-5
clone size: many
CDR3 DNA: TGTGCCAGCAGCGGGTTATCTGAAGCTTTCTTT
CDR3 protein: CASSGLSEAFF

J gene: TRBJ2-2
D gene: NA
V gene: TRBV12-3/TRBV12-4
clone size: few
CDR3 DNA: TGTGCCAGCAGATATCGGGCCGGCGCCACCGGGGAGCTGTTTTTT
CDR3 protein: CASRYRAGATGELFF

J gene: TRBJ2-7
D gene: TRBD1
V gene: TRBV7-2
clone size: NA
CDR3 DNA: TGTGCCAGCAGCTCGGACAGGGAGGTTACCTACGAGCAGTACTTC
CDR3 protein: CASSSDREVTYEQYF

J gene: TRBJ1-6
D gene: NA
V gene: TRBV4-2
clone size: many
CDR3 DNA: TGTGCCAGCAGCCAAGCGGGGCGGGGACTCCCTAATTCACCCCTCCACTTT
CDR3 protein: CASSQAGRGLPNSPLHF

J gene: TRBJ1-2
D gene: NA
V gene: TRBV6-5
clone size: large
CDR3 DNA: TGTGCCAGCAGCATGACAGGAGACTATGGCTACACCTTC
CDR3 protein: CASSMTGDYGYTF

J gene: TRBJ2-3
D gene: NA
V gene: TRBV5-6
clone size: few
CDR3 DNA: TGTGCCAGCAGCTTAGGCAGCGACTATGGAGATACGCAGTATTTT
CDR3 protein: CASSLGSDYGDTQYF

J gene: TRBJ2-3
D gene: NA
V gene: TRBV20-1
clone size: few
CDR3 DNA: TGCAGTGCGAGCCCCACAGATACGCAGTATTTT
CDR3 protein: CSASPTDTQYF

J gene: TRBJ2-3
D gene: NA
V gene: TRBV2
clone size: NA
CDR3 DNA: TGTGCCAGCAGCCACACAACAGCCACAGATACGCAGTATTTT
CDR3 protein: CASSHTTATDTQYF

J gene: TRBJ1-3
D gene: TRBD1
V gene: TRBV6-1
clone size: few
CDR3 DNA: TGTGCCAGCAGAACCGGGACAGCGGGTCAAAACACCATATATTTT
CDR3 protein: CASRTGTAGQNTIYF

J gene: TRBJ2-7
D gene: NA
V gene: TRBV7-9
clone size: NA
CDR3 DNA: TGTGCCAGCAGCGATCGGGACTGGCGCTACGAGCAGTACTTC
CDR3 protein: CASSDRDWRYEQYF

J gene: TRBJ1-5
D gene: NA
V gene: TRBV12-3/TRBV12-4
clone size: many
CDR3 DNA: TGTGCCAGCATGGTCAGTGGGGACAATCAGCCCCAGCATTTT
CDR3 protein: CASMVSGDNQPQHF

J gene: TRBJ2-1
D gene: NA
V gene: TRBV6-8
clone size: NA
CDR3 DNA: TGTGCCAGCAGTTTTGAGTGGGGGCAGTTCTTC
CDR3 protein: CASSFEWGQFF

J gene: TRBJ2-3
D gene: NA
V gene: TRBV20-1
clone size: many
CDR3 DNA: TGCAGTGCTAGATCCCCGGAGGCTGAGAGCACAGATACGCAGTATTTT
CDR3 protein: CSARSPEAESTDTQYF

J gene: TRBJ1-1
D gene: TRBD1
V gene: TRBV12-3/TRBV12-4
clone size: few
CDR3 DNA: TGTGCCAGCAGTTTAGAGGGGGCGGGAGCTTTCTTT
CDR3 protein: CASSLEGAGAFF

J gene: TRBJ2-3
D gene: NA
V gene: TRBV5-6
clone size: few
CDR3 DNA: TGTGCCAGCAGCCCGCATCCGACAGCAGATACGCAGTATTTT
CDR3 protein: CASSPHPTADTQYF

J gene: TRBJ2-1
D gene: NA
V gene: TRBV7-2
clone size: many
CDR3 DNA: TGTGCCAGCAGCTTAGCTCCAGGGCGTAAAAGTGATGAGCAGTTCTTC
CDR3 protein: CASSLAPGRKSDEQFF

J gene: TRBJ1-2
D gene: NA
V gene: TRBV6-5
clone size: NA
CDR3 DNA: TGTGCCAGCAGTTACGCCGGTATGGGCTATGGCTACACCTTC
CDR3 protein: CASSYAGMGYGYTF

J gene: TRBJ1-2
D gene: TRBD1
V gene: TRBV7-6
clone size: NA
CDR3 DNA: TGTGCCAGCAGCCCCCGGGGCGGCAGGGGGCCCTATGGCTACACCTTC
CDR3 protein: CASSPRGGRGPYGYTF

J gene: TRBJ2-7
D gene: NA
V gene: TRBV5-5
clone size: NA
CDR3 DNA: TGTGCCAGCAGCTCCAATCCCGGCGGGACAGACTACGAGCAGTACTTC
CDR3 protein: CASSSNPGGTDYEQYF

J gene: TRBJ2-6
D gene: NA
V gene: TRBV15
clone size: few
CDR3 DNA: TGTGCCACCAGCAGATCGGGGGAGACAGGATCTGGGGCCAACGTCCTGACTTTC
CDR3 protein: CATSRSGETGSGANVLTF

J gene: TRBJ2-1
D gene: TRBD1
V gene: TRBV24-1
clone size: NA
CDR3 DNA: TGTGCCACGCATGGGGACAGCTCCTACAATGAGCAGTTCTTC
CDR3 protein: CATHGDSSYNEQFF

J gene: TRBJ1-5
D gene: NA
V gene: TRBV7-9
clone size: few
CDR3 DNA: TGTGCCAGCAGCTTAGTGGGGAGGAATCAGCCCCAGCATTTT
CDR3 protein: CASSLVGRNQPQHF

J gene: TRBJ1-4
D gene: NA
V gene: TRBV5-1
clone size: few
CDR3 DNA: TGCGCCAGCAGCTTGTTGTCTTTGTCGGGGGAAAAACTGTTTTTT
CDR3 protein: CASSLLSLSGEKLFF

J gene: TRBJ1-5
D gene: NA
V gene: TRBV6-5
clone size: many
CDR3 DNA: TGTGCCAGCAGTTATGGACAGTATCAGCCCCAGCATTTT
CDR3 protein: CASSYGQYQPQHF

J gene: TRBJ2-3
D gene: TRBD2
V gene: TRBV5-1
clone size: few
CDR3 DNA: TGCGCCAGCAGCCCGGGACTAGCGGGGTCGTGGGCAGATACGCAGTATTTT
CDR3 protein: CASSPGLAGSWADTQYF

J gene: TRBJ1-6
D gene: TRBD1
V gene: TRBV18
clone size: many
CDR3 DNA: TGTGCCAGCGCGGACAGGGAAAATTCACCCCTCCACTTT
CDR3 protein: CASADRENSPLHF

J gene: TRBJ2-3
D gene: TRBD1
V gene: TRBV5-5
clone size: many
CDR3 DNA: TGTGCCAGCAGCTTACGCGGGACAGGGGCAGATACGCAGTATTTT
CDR3 protein: CASSLRGTGADTQYF

J gene: TRBJ2-3
D gene: TRBD1
V gene: TRBV5-1
clone size: NA
CDR3 DNA: TGCGCCAGCAGCCCCGGGACAGAATATACAGATACGCAGTATTTT
CDR3 protein: CASSPGTEYTDTQYF

J gene: TRBJ1-1
D gene: TRBD1
V gene: TRBV10-3
clone size: many
CDR3 DNA: TGTGCCATCAGTGAGTCTCCCGAGACGCGACAGGGCCCTATGAACACTGAAGCTTTCTTT
CDR3 protein: CAISESPETRQGPMNTEAFF

J gene: TRBJ2-2
D gene: NA
V gene: TRBV27
clone size: few
CDR3 DNA: TGTGCCAGCAGTCCGGGACAGAACACCGGGGAGCTGTTTTTT
CDR3 protein: CASSPGQNTGELFF

J gene: TRBJ1-4
D gene: TRBD1
V gene: TRBV20-1
clone size: many
CDR3 DNA: TGCAGTGCATCCAGGGGGGAGGAAAAACTGTTTTTT
CDR3 protein: CSASRGEEKLFF

J gene: TRBJ1-5
D gene: TRBD1
V gene: TRBV7-9
clone size: many
CDR3 DNA: TGTGCCAGCAGCGCGACAGGGATGAGCAATCAGCCCCAGCATTTT
CDR3 protein: CASSATGMSNQPQHF

J gene: TRBJ1-4
D gene: NA
V gene: TRBV28
clone size: few
CDR3 DNA: TGTGCCAGCCGCTCCAGAGAAGCAACTAATGAAAAACTGTTTTTT
CDR3 protein: CASRSREATNEKLFF

J gene: TRBJ2-7
D gene: NA
V gene: TRBV24-1
clone size: NA
CDR3 DNA: TGTGCCACCAGTGATTCGGCAGAAAATTCCTACGAGCAGTACTTC
CDR3 protein: CATSDSAENSYEQYF

J gene: TRBJ2-3
D gene: TRBD2
V gene: TRBV10-3
clone size: many
CDR3 DNA: TGTGCCATCAGTGAGTCCCTAGCGGGGGGCACAGATACGCAGTATTTT
CDR3 protein: CAISESLAGGTDTQYF

J gene: TRBJ2-2
D gene: NA
V gene: TRBV7-2
clone size: NA
CDR3 DNA: TGTGCCAGCAGCTTAGTAGGGGGGCCAGACACCGGGGAGCTGTTTTTT
CDR3 protein: CASSLVGGPDTGELFF